This T cell receptor (beta chain) was recovered during a study of vaccination and CD4 T cells after COVID-19. Across the study: SARS-CoV-2 was confirmed by nasal swab PCR; disease was mild in eight to ten, severe in one. Investigators drew the post-COVID samples a median about 98 days after diagnosis, with a range of 35 to 161.

Sequenced with the Oncomine TCR Beta short-read assay was DNA taken from cultured CD4+ T cells. From the PCR reads, TCRdb called clonotypes with MiXCR, one entry per CDR3 protein. This table has approximately 9,400 distinct CDR3 sequences, approximately 30% appearing once. Trimming took 4 bases from V and 1 from J, leaving 9 bases between them. The germline CDR1 and CDR2 sequences are SGHTA and FQGNSA. The CDR3 sequence is 14 residues long. Comments on this clonotype: Its antigen remains unidentified.

Noted treatment: roughly nine-day PBMC culture with coronavirus spike peptide pools or control peptides (ViraFEST assay). Study results and limitations: A nonsignificant median increase from around 21 to 38 SARS-CoV-2-reactive clonotypes was observed.

The source is a human donor who had recovered from COVID-19. Source: CD4+ T cells from blood, cultured in vitro, taken after SARS-CoV-2 vaccination. The rearrangement joins TRBV7-2 to TRBJ2-3, with D unresolved. CDR3 in DNA: TGTGCCAGCAGCTATACGACCCGCACAGATACGCAGTATTTT. As protein: CASSYTTRTDTQYF.